This T cell receptor (beta chain) was captured by sequencing in a study of blood T cell repertoires in COVID-19 (dated by TCRdb to 2020 to 2022). Study-wide context: Samples covering the acute and convalescent phases of COVID-19 were provided by collaborators in the United States, Italy and Spain. The repertoires were released in a freely available public database intended as a resource for research on the immune response to SARS-CoV-2. Deeply sampled blood TCRbeta repertoires from subjects exposed to, actively infected with, or recovered from COVID-19 were included in the dataset. Sample metadata almost always included a de-identified subject ID, COVID-19 status, age in years and sex. The samples were drawn from two sources: the first 160 participants of the ongoing ImmuneRACE study, and over 950 subjects contributed by 6 global collaborators. The prospective study material was composed of cDNA or gDNA derived from T cells, B-cell-depleted T cells, or PBMCs. Where available, HLA class I and class II types were taken from metadata supplied by the sample provider and were not determined by assay-based typing. The paper as a whole reports these results and caveats: How much clinical and demographic metadata was included differed by source and by participant, and the metadata was provided uncurated.

TCRbeta CDR3 regions were amplified from genomic DNA using the immunoSEQ Assay, a bias-controlled multiplex PCR. Processing in the source paper ran as follows. Nucleated cell counts per sample were estimated from amplification of reference gene primers within the assay. To quantify the absolute abundance of each unique TCRbeta CDR3 rearrangement, sequence reads were collapsed and filtered. For each sample, productive Simpson clonality was calculated by taking the square root of Simpson's diversity index across productive rearrangements. TCRdb took over this immuneACCESS table, retaining in-frame rearrangements with V and J assigned. Such tables are incomplete; in checked studies, under half of the missing clones stem from an unresolved V gene, and the remainder is unexplained. The DNA was the basis for D and trimming; V, J and clone size are from that table. Counted in this sample were some 97,000 clones; roughly 87% of them appeared once. Roughly 7.3% of the sample lies in the top ten.

Inclusive of the bounding cysteine and phenylalanine, the CDR3 is 14 residues long. Here the CDR3 DNA is all that survives: 42 bases in frame from base 1. The germline V gene provides CDR1 SGHRS and CDR2 YFSETQ. Trimming takes 2 bases from V and 0 bases from J, and the germline ends sit 5 bases apart. This clone appeared once. This clone's antigen is unknown. Per-base quality was not reported, and no clone a single base away is much larger than it. Collaborating institutions collected whole blood in K2EDTA tubes following their own protocols. For TCRbeta analysis, collaborator samples were shipped as frozen whole blood, as isolated PBMCs, or as DNA extracted from either sample type.

This receptor chain uses TRBV5-1 and TRBJ2-2; a confident D gene designation cannot be given. This sequence originates from a young man in a cohort sampled during active COVID-19. Sample: peripheral blood. The nucleotide sequence is TGCGCCAGCAGCTTTAGTTCGAACACCGGGGAGCTGTTTTTT. Translated, this is CASSFSSNTGELFF.